This is a list of T cell receptor beta chains from one sample in a study of blood T cell repertoires in COVID-19. The method was immunoSEQ multiplex PCR; TCRdb's version includes in-frame clones alone and lacks a portion of them. In the table there are about 190,000 clones, 78% of which are singletons. Sequenced input: peripheral blood. The receptor source for this set is a woman older than 75 with active or convalescent COVID-19. CDR3s include the opening cysteine and the closing phenylalanine or tryptophan. Fields, in order: J gene, clone size, CDR3 length, V gene, D gene, CDR3 DNA, CDR3 protein. D genes are given only for firm matches. Some rows have no size entry. The others give once, few or many, or a class for an expanded clone.

TRBJ2-1 . 15 TRBV9 . TGTGCCAGCAGCGGTATAGGACTAACGTACAATGAGCAGTTCTTC CASSGIGLTYNEQFF
TRBJ1-3 . 15 TRBV18 . TGTGCCAGCTCACGCGGGGGGGTCGACGGAAACACCATATATTTT CASSRGGVDGNTIYF
TRBJ1-6 . 17 TRBV10-2 TRBD1 TGCGCCAGCAGAACCCCTCGAACAGGGGCGGGGGGTTCACCCCTCCACTTT CASRTPRTGAGGSPLHF
TRBJ2-5 . 15 TRBV4-2 . TGTGCCAGCAGCCAAGTGTCGGGCGGGTTGGAGACCCAGTACTTC CASSQVSGGLETQYF
TRBJ1-2 . 14 TRBV3-1/TRBV3-2 TRBD1 TGTGCCAGCAGCTTGTTGACAGGGGGGTATGGCTACACCTTC CASSLLTGGYGYTF
TRBJ1-2 . 13 TRBV28 . TGTGCCAGCAGTTTATATGGGGCCTATGGCTACACCTTC CASSLYGAYGYTF
TRBJ2-1 few 13 TRBV19 . TGTGCCAGTAGTATACGCGCATACAATGAGCAGTTCTTC CASSIRAYNEQFF
TRBJ2-7 . 14 TRBV18 TRBD1 TGTGCCAGCTCACCAAGGACAGGGATCTACGAGCAGTACTTC CASSPRTGIYEQYF
TRBJ2-7 few 11 TRBV20-1 . TGCAGTGCTACGTCAGGCCACGAGCAGTACTTC CSATSGHEQYF
TRBJ1-1 . 14 TRBV7-8 TRBD1 TGTGCCAGCAGCCCAGGGACAGGCTCTAATGAAGCTTTCTTT CASSPGTGSNEAFF
TRBJ1-2 few 17 TRBV28 . TGTGCCAGCAGGTTTGGGGGGGGCAAGGGCCCTAACTATGGCTACACCTTC CASRFGGGKGPNYGYTF
TRBJ2-7 . 13 TRBV27 TRBD1 TGTGCCAGCAGTCTAGGACAGGGAGGCGAGCAGTACTTC CASSLGQGGEQYF
TRBJ1-1 . 15 TRBV5-4 . TGTGCCAGCAGCTCCGCCCGGTTTATAAACACTGAAGCTTTCTTT CASSSARFINTEAFF
TRBJ1-6 . 14 TRBV2 TRBD1 TGTGCCAGCACCCTGGACAGGGGCAATTCACCCCTCCACTTT CASTLDRGNSPLHF
TRBJ1-2 . 16 TRBV11-2 TRBD1 TGTGCCAGCAGCCCCCTAAGGGACAGGGTCGAAAAGGGCTACACCTTC CASSPLRDRVEKGYTF
TRBJ2-5 once 16 TRBV4-1 TRBD2 TGCGCCAGCAGCCAAGATCCTAGCGGGGGGCAAGAGACCCAGTACTTC CASSQDPSGGQETQYF
TRBJ2-7 . 15 TRBV2 TRBD2 TGTGCCAGCAGTGACAGCGGGGTGGGGACCTACGAGCAGTACTTC CASSDSGVGTYEQYF
TRBJ1-6 few 15 TRBV5-6 . TGTGCCAGCAGCTTGCTCTCTTATTATAATTCACCCCTCCACTTT CASSLLSYYNSPLHF
TRBJ2-7 . 11 TRBV20-1 . TGCAGTGCTACCAGATCCTACGAGCAGTACTTC CSATRSYEQYF
TRBJ2-4 . 17 TRBV3-1/TRBV3-2 . TGTGCCAGCAGCCAAGTCTCTCAGGGGCAAGTATTTAACATTCAGTACTTC CASSQVSQGQVFNIQYF
TRBJ2-7 . 15 TRBV4-2 TRBD1 TGTGCCAGCAGCCTCGGGACAGGGCTTTCCTACGAGCAGTACTTC CASSLGTGLSYEQYF
TRBJ1-1 once 14 TRBV3-1/TRBV3-2 . TGTGCCAGCAGCGGGCTGGAGGGGCGAACTGAAGCTTTCTTT CASSGLEGRTEAFF
TRBJ1-2 few 14 TRBV10-2 . TGCGCCAGCAGTTTAGACAGTGCTAACTATGGCTACACCTTC CASSLDSANYGYTF
TRBJ2-1 . 11 TRBV18 TRBD1 TGTGCCAGCTCACCCGGACAGGGGAAGTTCTTC CASSPGQGKFF
TRBJ2-7 . 15 TRBV4-1 . TGCGCCAGCAGCCAAGATGGATGGGAGAACTACGAGCAGTACTTC CASSQDGWENYEQYF
TRBJ1-6 few 13 TRBV2 . TGTGCCAGCCTCAGACAGAAGAATTCACCCCTCCACTTT CASLRQKNSPLHF
TRBJ1-6 . 15 TRBV27 . TGTGCCAGCAGTTTATTGGGCAGGTATAATTCACCCCTCCACTTT CASSLLGRYNSPLHF
TRBJ2-5 . 14 TRBV2 TRBD2 TGTGCCAGCAGTGAAGAAGCGGGGGGAGAGACCCAGTACTTC CASSEEAGGETQYF
TRBJ2-1 . 14 TRBV6-6 . TGTGCCAGCAGTTACGTTGTAGAAACCAATGAGCAGTTCTTC CASSYVVETNEQFF
TRBJ1-1 . 15 TRBV4-1 . TGCGCCAGCAGCCAAGATCGGGCGCGGGGCACTGAAGCTTTCTTT CASSQDRARGTEAFF
TRBJ1-1 . 14 TRBV27 TRBD1 TGTGCCAGCAGAAGCCTGACAGGGGCAACTGAAGCTTTCTTT CASRSLTGATEAFF
TRBJ2-7 . 15 TRBV6-2/TRBV6-3 . TGTGCCAGCAGTTCGGGAGACAGTTTCAACCGCGAGCAGTACTTC CASSSGDSFNREQYF
TRBJ2-3 . 14 TRBV3-1/TRBV3-2 . TGTGCCAGCAGCCGAGGGATAAACACAGATACGCAGTATTTT CASSRGINTDTQYF
TRBJ2-3 . 15 TRBV12-5 TRBD2 TGTGCTAGTGGTTTGGGGCTAGCGGGGGTAGATACGCAGTATTTT CASGLGLAGVDTQYF
TRBJ1-2 once 14 TRBV10-3 TRBD1 TGTGCCATCAGAAGGGCCGGGACAGGGAATGGCTACACCTTC CAIRRAGTGNGYTF
TRBJ1-4 . 11 TRBV20-1 . TGCAGTGGGGCAGATTATGAAAAACTGTTTTTT CSGADYEKLFF
TRBJ1-2 once 13 TRBV28 . TGTGCCAGCAGCTGGACAGTTAACTATGGCTACACCTTC CASSWTVNYGYTF
TRBJ1-5 . 14 TRBV10-3 . TGTGCCATCAGTGAGTACGGGGGAGAGCAGCCCCAGCATTTT CAISEYGGEQPQHF
TRBJ2-1 . 15 TRBV28 TRBD1 TGTGCCAGCAGACCACACAGGGGTTCGTACAATGAGCAGTTCTTC CASRPHRGSYNEQFF
TRBJ1-1 . 15 TRBV5-5 . TGTGCCAGCAGCGGAAGACAGTTAGCGAACACTGAAGCTTTCTTT CASSGRQLANTEAFF
TRBJ2-7 . 14 TRBV4-2 . TGTGCCAGCAGCGAAGCGGACACCGACTACGAGCAGTACTTC CASSEADTDYEQYF
TRBJ2-7 . 15 TRBV3-1/TRBV3-2 TRBD1 TGTGCCAGCAGCCAGACAGGGTTTATTACCTACGAGCAGTACTTC CASSQTGFITYEQYF
TRBJ2-3 many 13 TRBV2 . TGTGCCAGCAGTGAAGGGACTCCCCATACGCAGTATTTT CASSEGTPHTQYF
TRBJ2-4 . 19 TRBV19 TRBD2 TGTGCCAGTAGTTCACCAGACTTAGCGGGGGGGAACGGCAAAAACATTCAGTACTTC CASSSPDLAGGNGKNIQYF
TRBJ2-5 . 16 TRBV10-3 TRBD2 TGTGCCATCAGTAAGACTAGCGGGGGACCGCAAGAGACCCAGTACTTC CAISKTSGGPQETQYF
TRBJ1-1 . 15 TRBV19 TRBD1 TGTGCCAGTAGAAAACCGGGACAGGTAGCGCCTGAAGCTTTCTTT CASRKPGQVAPEAFF
TRBJ1-1 once 13 TRBV6-5 . TGTGCCAGCAGTTACTCGAAGGGGACTGAAGCTTTCTTT CASSYSKGTEAFF
TRBJ1-1 . 15 TRBV6-5 . TGTGCCAGCAGTTACTCGGAGCTCATGAACACTGAAGCTTTCTTT CASSYSELMNTEAFF
TRBJ2-2 once 19 TRBV28 TRBD2 TGTGCCAGCAGTTTATTGGGACTAGCGGGGGCCTCGAACACCGGGGAGCTGTTTTTT CASSLLGLAGASNTGELFF
TRBJ2-3 . 18 TRBV6-2/TRBV6-3 TRBD2 TGTGCCAGCAGTTACTCGACTAGCGGGGGGGCCCACCCAGATACGCAGTATTTT CASSYSTSGGAHPDTQYF
TRBJ1-5 . 17 TRBV19 . TGTGCCAGTAGTAAACAAGACAGGCCGTATAGCAATCAGCCCCAGCATTTT CASSKQDRPYSNQPQHF
TRBJ2-5 . 16 TRBV6-1 TRBD1 TGTGCCAGCAGTGGACAGGGGGTGGCGGGGCTGGAGACCCAGTACTTC CASSGQGVAGLETQYF
TRBJ1-6 . 14 TRBV20-1 . TGCAGTGCTAGTATACAGACAGATAATTCACCCCTCCACTTT CSASIQTDNSPLHF
TRBJ1-4 . 13 TRBV28 . TGTGCCAGCCAACCAGGACTGTCTGGAAAACTGTTTTTT CASQPGLSGKLFF
TRBJ2-7 . 14 TRBV7-6 TRBD1 TGTGCCAGCAGCCCATGGGACAGGGGCCACGAGCAGTACTTC CASSPWDRGHEQYF
TRBJ2-7 . 13 TRBV2 . TGTGCCAGCAGTGCGGCCCTTAGGGGGTTTGAGTACTTC CASSAALRGFEYF
TRBJ1-2 . 15 TRBV6-6 TRBD1 TGTGCCAGCACCGAAAGGGACAGAAACTTCTATGGCTACACCTTC CASTERDRNFYGYTF
TRBJ2-7 . 13 TRBV28 TRBD1 TGTGCCAGCAGTCTCGTGGGGACAGAGCGGCAGTACTTC CASSLVGTERQYF
TRBJ2-3 few 17 TRBV4-1 TRBD2 TGCGCCAGCAGCCGCCATAGTAGCGGGGGGGCAGTAGATACGCAGTATTTT CASSRHSSGGAVDTQYF
TRBJ1-5 . 12 TRBV15 . TGTGCCACCAGCTCCGGGGAACGGCCCCAGCATTTT CATSSGERPQHF